This TCR beta chain was sequenced in a study of brain metastases from non-small cell lung cancer. The CDR3 extends over 14 amino acids. Trimming stripped 6 bases from V and 0 bases from J, with 12 bases between. Germline lookup yields CDR1 GTSNPN and CDR2 SVGIG (reference sequence). Of note for this clone: Its antigen is not known.

Sequenced by immunoSEQ multiplex PCR; TCRdb stores in-frame clones only, minus some. The table lists 2,000 or so clones, roughly nine tenths of them singletons, with 4% to 5% in the top ten. Study-level points and caveats: Paired brain metastases and primary tumors largely shared TCR repertoires.

Sequenced sample: primary lung tumor tissue. The source is a donor aged 40 or over with non-small cell lung cancer. The V gene is TRBV30, the J gene TRBJ1-3; D is uncertain. This chain's CDR3 is CACPRGYSGNTIYF. The CDR3 bases are TGTGCCTGTCCAAGAGGTTACTCTGGAAACACCATATATTTT.